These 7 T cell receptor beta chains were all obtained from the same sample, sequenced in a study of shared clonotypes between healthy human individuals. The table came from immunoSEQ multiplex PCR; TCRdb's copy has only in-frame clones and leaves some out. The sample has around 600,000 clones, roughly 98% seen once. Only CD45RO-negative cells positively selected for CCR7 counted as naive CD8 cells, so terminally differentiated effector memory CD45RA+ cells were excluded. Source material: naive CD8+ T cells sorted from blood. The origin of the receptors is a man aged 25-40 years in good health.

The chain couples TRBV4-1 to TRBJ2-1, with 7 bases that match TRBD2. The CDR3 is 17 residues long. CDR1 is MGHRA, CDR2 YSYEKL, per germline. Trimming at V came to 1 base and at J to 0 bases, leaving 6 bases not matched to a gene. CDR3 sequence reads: CASSQAASGFSYNEQFF. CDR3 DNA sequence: TGCGCCAGCAGCCAAGCGGCTAGCGGATTCTCCTACAATGAGCAGTTCTTC.

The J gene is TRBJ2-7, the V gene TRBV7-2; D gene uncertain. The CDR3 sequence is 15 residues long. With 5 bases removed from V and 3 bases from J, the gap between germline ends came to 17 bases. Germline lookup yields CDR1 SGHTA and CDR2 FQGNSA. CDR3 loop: CASSEGPSPSYEQYF. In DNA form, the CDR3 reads TGTGCCAGCAGCGAAGGTCCGAGCCCAAGCTACGAGCAGTACTTC.

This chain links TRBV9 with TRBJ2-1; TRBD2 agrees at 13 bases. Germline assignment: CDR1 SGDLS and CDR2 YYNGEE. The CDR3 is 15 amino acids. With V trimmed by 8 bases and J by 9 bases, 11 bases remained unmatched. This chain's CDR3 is CASNGLAGVYLEQFF. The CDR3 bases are TGTGCCAGTAATGGACTAGCGGGAGTTTATCTTGAGCAGTTCTTC.

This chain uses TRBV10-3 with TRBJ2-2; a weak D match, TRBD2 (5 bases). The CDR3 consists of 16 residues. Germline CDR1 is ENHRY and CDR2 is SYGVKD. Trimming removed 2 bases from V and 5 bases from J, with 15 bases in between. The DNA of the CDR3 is TGTGCCATCAGTGAGGCGGGTCTCCTAACGACCGGGGAGCTGTTTTTT. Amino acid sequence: CAISEAGLLTTGELFF.

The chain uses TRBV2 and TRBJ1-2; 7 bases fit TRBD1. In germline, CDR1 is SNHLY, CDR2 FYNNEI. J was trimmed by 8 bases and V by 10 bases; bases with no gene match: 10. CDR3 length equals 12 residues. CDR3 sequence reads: CATLTGREGYTF. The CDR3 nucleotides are TGTGCCACCCTGACAGGGAGAGAAGGCTACACCTTC.

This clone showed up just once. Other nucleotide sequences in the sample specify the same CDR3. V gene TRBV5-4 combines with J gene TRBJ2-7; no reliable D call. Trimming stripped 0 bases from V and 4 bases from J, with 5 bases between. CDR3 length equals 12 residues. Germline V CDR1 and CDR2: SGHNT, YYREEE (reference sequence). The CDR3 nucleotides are TGTGCCAGCAGCTTGGGGGGTTACGAGCAGTACTTC. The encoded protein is CASSLGGYEQYF.

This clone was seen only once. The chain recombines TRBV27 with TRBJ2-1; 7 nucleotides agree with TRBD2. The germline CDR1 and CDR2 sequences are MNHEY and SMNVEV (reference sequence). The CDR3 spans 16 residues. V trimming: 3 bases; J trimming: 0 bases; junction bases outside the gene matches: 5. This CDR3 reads CASSFLAESSYNEQFF. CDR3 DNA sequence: TGTGCCAGCAGTTTTCTAGCGGAAAGCTCCTACAATGAGCAGTTCTTC.